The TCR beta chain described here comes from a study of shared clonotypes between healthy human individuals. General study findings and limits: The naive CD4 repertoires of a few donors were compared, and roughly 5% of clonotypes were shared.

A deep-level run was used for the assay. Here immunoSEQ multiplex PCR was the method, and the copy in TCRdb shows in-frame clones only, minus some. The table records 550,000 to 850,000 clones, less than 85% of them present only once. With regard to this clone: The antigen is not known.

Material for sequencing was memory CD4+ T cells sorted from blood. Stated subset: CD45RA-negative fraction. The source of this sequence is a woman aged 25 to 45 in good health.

CDR3 nucleotide sequence: TGTGCCAGCAAGGACAGGGGGTTTCTCACTGAAGCTTTCTTT. It translates to CASKDRGFLTEAFF. The rearrangement joins TRBV27 to TRBJ1-1; TRBD1 matches at 10 bases. This CDR3 has 14 residues. The ends lost 7 bases at V and 4 bases at J; junction bases unmatched: 6. Germline assignment: CDR1 MNHEY and CDR2 SMNVEV (reference sequence).